This T cell receptor beta chain was sequenced in a study of T cell repertoires in cytomegalovirus infection. General study results and limits: Ex vivo, HLA-C-restricted CMV-specific TCR beta clonotypes prevailed over the rest of the response. CMV carriers with the relevant HLA were identified by cumulative public TCR beta family frequency.

TCRdb re-analysed the reads in MiXCR, keeping a single row per CDR3 protein. The sample records 680,000 or so distinct CDR3 sequences, about 30% being singletons. This clonotype has a handful of counts. Its antigen remains unknown. The CDR3 totals 12 residues. Trimming took 3 bases from V and 10 from J, leaving 10 bases between them. This receptor was identified in a human donor in good health (CMV status not recorded). Some clones in this sample may be carry-over from other donors' samples. The specimen was cultured PBMCs, collected from culture after CMV antigen stimulation. V usage is TRBV12-3 or TRBV12-4 and J usage is TRBJ2-1; no reliable D call. CDR3 DNA: TGTGCCAGCAGTTTGGAGTCGGTCGAGCAGTTCTTC. Amino acids: CASSLESVEQFF.